This TCR beta chain was identified in a study of T-cell memory formation after mild COVID-19. Study at large: Among the donors, TCR clusters were largely specific to each donor.

On this clonotype itself: Its antigen is unknown.

The CDR3 consists of 12 residues. Looked up from germline, CDR1 is LGHNT and CDR2 is FRNRAP. V lost 3 bases to trimming and J lost 10 bases, with 10 bases between them. Study-level results: Researchers report contracting CD4+ clones mostly in CM and EM, with CD8+ clones in EMRA.

Libraries for TCRalpha and TCRbeta carried sample barcodes and unique molecular identifiers via 5'RACE. TCRdb re-derived calls from the 5' RACE reads in MiXCR, one entry per CDR3 protein. The table records a few hundred thousand distinct CDR3 sequences, roughly an eighth of them present only once. Material: PBMCs or a T cell subset sorted from them (not recorded which). V usage is TRBV12-5 and J usage is TRBJ2-1; the D is unclear. The TCR originated in a man aged 18 to 30 who had mild COVID-19 (a few samples of this study predate the infection). Cell type and time point are not known. The CDR3 DNA reads TGTGCTAGTGGTTTCTCTCGATCGGAGCAGTTCTTC. Its translation is CASGFSRSEQFF.